This TCR beta chain was sequenced during a study of blood T cell repertoires in COVID-19 (TCRdb year 2020). Notes on the research overall: Collaborator samples came from the United States, Italy and Spain and covered acute and convalescent phases of COVID-19. The material from the prospective study consisted of cDNA or gDNA derived from T cells, B-cell-depleted T cells, or PBMCs. The dataset comprised deeply sampled blood TCRbeta repertoires from subjects exposed to, actively infected with, or recovered from COVID-19. The repertoires were released in a freely available public database meant as a resource for research on the immune response to SARS-CoV-2. Samples were obtained from the ongoing ImmuneRACE study (first 160 participants) and from 950 to 1,500 subjects provided by 6 global collaborators. A de-identified subject ID, COVID-19 status, age in years and sex were almost always included in the sample metadata. Where available, HLA class I and class II types were obtained from metadata supplied by the sample provider rather than from assay-based typing. Overall study results and their limits: The quantity of clinical and demographic metadata differed by source and by participant and was supplied without curation.

The cysteine opens and the phenylalanine closes a CDR3 of 11 amino acids. The kept DNA is CDR3 alone, 33 bases in frame from the first base. According to the germline V gene (reference sequence), CDR1 reads SEHNR and CDR2 reads FQNEAQ. Trimming costs V 4 bases and J 7 bases, and their ends lie 8 bases apart. This clone occurred once. Its target antigen remains unknown. There are no base qualities to consult, and no much larger clone falls within one base. TCRbeta CDR3 regions were amplified from genomic DNA by means of the immunoSEQ Assay, a bias-controlled multiplex PCR. Per the source publication's procedure: Nucleated cell counts per sample were estimated from amplification of reference gene primers within the assay. To quantify the absolute abundance of each unique TCRbeta CDR3 rearrangement, sequence reads were collapsed and filtered. For each sample, productive Simpson clonality was calculated as the square root of Simpson's diversity index over productive rearrangements. The table was pulled from immuneACCESS by TCRdb, which kept in-frame rearrangements only. Such tables lose some clones; where checked, under half of the loss comes from unresolved V genes, and the rest has no known cause. V, J and clone size are those of that table, while D and trimming were read from the DNA. The sample table contains about 300,000 clones; only one count was recorded for about 90% of them. The ten most abundant clones make up 6% to 8% of the sample.

At one collaborating source in Seattle, patients were enrolled during active infection and were followed longitudinally through the course of disease. The collaborating institutions used their own protocols to collect whole blood in K2EDTA tubes. For TCRbeta analysis, collaborators shipped samples in one of three forms: frozen whole blood, isolated PBMCs, or DNA extracted from either of those sample types. This sequence uses TRBV7-9 and TRBJ2-7; no confident D gene assignment can be made. This clonotype was obtained from a woman between 50 and 59 years old with COVID-19, enrolled during active disease. Sequencing was done on a sample of peripheral blood. The DNA is TGTGCCAGCAGCTCCCACTGGGAGCAGTACTTC. The translation is CASSSHWEQYF.